Below, 20 T cell receptor beta chains from the same sample are listed, as sequenced in a study of identical twins. TCRdb recomputed calls from the 5' RACE reads with MiXCR, one row per CDR3 protein. The table records about 470,000 distinct CDR3 sequences, 20% to 25% of them present only once. The data also belong to a second study, concerning T cells expressing NK-cell markers.

The source material was CD4+ T cells sorted from blood. The origin of the receptors is a woman younger than 30 in good health.

This chain links TRBV5-1 with TRBJ1-1; no firm D call. This CDR3 contains 15 residues. V gave up 6 bases and J gave up 6 bases, with 21 bases separating them. Germline CDR1 is SGHRS and CDR2 is YFSETQ. The CDR3 sequence: CASTQYELLGAEAFF. In DNA, the CDR3 is TGCGCCAGCACTCAGTATGAATTGTTGGGCGCTGAAGCTTTCTTT.

The J gene is TRBJ2-7, the V gene TRBV11-2, with 7 bases fitting TRBD1. The CDR3 has 19 amino acids. Germline lookup yields CDR1 SGHAT and CDR2 FQNNGV. Trimming cost V 4 bases and J 2 bases; bases outside gene matches: 20. The CDR3 coding sequence is TGTGCCAGCAGCTCGAGAGGCCGACAGGGACCACGTTCTGCCTACGAGCAGTACTTC. Translation: CASSSRGRQGPRSAYEQYF.

The CDR3 DNA reads TGTGCCAGCCTTTGGACGGGAGCGACAGATACGCAGTATTTT. This translates into CASLWTGATDTQYF. This chain connects TRBV7-9 to TRBJ2-3; D is possibly TRBD2 (6 bases). This CDR3 is 14 amino acids long. V lost 8 bases and J lost 3, with 15 bases in between. CDR1 and CDR2 from the germline V gene are SEHNR and FQNEAQ (reference sequence).

The table lists this clonotype with a few counts. The chain recombines TRBV12-3 or TRBV12-4 with TRBJ2-3; maybe TRBD2 (5 bases). The CDR3 extends over 14 amino acids. V was clipped by 7 bases and J by 6 bases, with 17 bases between them. The CDR3 region has the DNA TGTGCCAGCACCCCAGGAGGAAGAGCGGATACGCAGTATTTT. Translation: CASTPGGRADTQYF.

V usage is TRBV5-1 and J usage is TRBJ2-3; 7 bases align to TRBD2. The CDR3 covers 15 residues. The J segment lost 3 bases and the V segment lost 0 bases, leaving 4 bases of the junction unmatched. CDR1 and CDR2 from the germline V gene are SGHRS and YFSETQ. The CDR3 region is CASSLATSETDTQYF. The CDR3 DNA follows: TGCGCCAGCAGCTTGGCAACTAGCGAAACAGATACGCAGTATTTT.

CDR3 amino acids: CSARDRGFSKTQHF. The CDR3 coding sequence is TGCAGTGCTAGGGACAGGGGCTTTTCGAAAACCCAGCATTTT. The rearrangement joins TRBV20-1 to TRBJ1-5; 9 positions match TRBD1. Trimming cost V 3 bases and J 11 bases; bases outside gene matches: 11. Germline V CDR1 and CDR2: DFQATT, SNEGSKA (reference sequence). The CDR3 sequence is 14 residues long.

CDR3 region: CSAWGRGNSPLHF. CDR3 sequence (DNA): TGCAGTGCTTGGGGCCGGGGGAATTCACCCCTCCACTTT. The chain carries TRBV20-1 and TRBJ1-6; the D gene is possibly TRBD1 (5 bases). V was clipped by 5 bases and J by 7 bases, with 12 bases between them. This CDR3 has 13 residues. Germline V gene data show CDR1 as DFQATT and CDR2 as SNEGSKA (reference sequence).

The CDR3 spells CSARPGTGGGEQYF. The CDR3 region has the DNA TGCAGTGCTAGACCGGGGACAGGGGGCGGCGAGCAGTACTTC. The V call is TRBV20-1, the J call TRBJ2-7; 12 nucleotides align to TRBD1. Germline values: CDR1 DFQATT, CDR2 SNEGSKA (reference sequence). Trimming at V came to 2 bases and at J to 6 bases, leaving 5 bases not matched to a gene. This CDR3 is built from 14 residues.

This clonotype was seen more than once but under ten times. The CDR3 reads CSAPRSGTTQETQYF. DNA of the CDR3: TGCAGTGCTCCTAGGAGCGGGACAACTCAAGAGACCCAGTACTTC. The chain combines TRBV20-1 with TRBJ2-5, with D maybe TRBD2 (7 bases). Trimming removed 5 bases from V and 2 bases from J, with 18 bases in between. CDR3 length: 15 residues. Germline V CDR1 and CDR2: DFQATT, SNEGSKA (reference sequence).

This clonotype was recorded a few times. The chain employs TRBV5-1 and TRBJ2-1; no clear D gene. Germline values: CDR1 SGHRS, CDR2 YFSETQ. The CDR3 is 11 residues long. The germline V and J ends were trimmed by 2 bases and 8 bases, with 5 bases remaining between them. CDR3 coding DNA: TGCGCCAGCAGCTTATATGATGAGCAGTTCTTC. This gives the protein CASSLYDEQFF.

The chain is built from TRBV20-1 and TRBJ2-1; D unresolved. Germline values: CDR1 DFQATT, CDR2 SNEGSKA (reference sequence). CDR3 length: 12 amino acids. Between the trimmed V and J ends, which lost 5 bases and 8 bases, there was a span of 13 bases. CDR3 DNA sequence: TGCAGTGCTGCCCCGGTGGGTGATGAGCAGTTCTTC. This gives the protein CSAAPVGDEQFF.

The rearrangement joins TRBV10-3 to TRBJ1-1; weak D call: TRBD1 (5 bases). The CDR3 runs to 13 residues. V lost 5 bases and J lost 1, with 8 bases in between. From germline, CDR1 is ENHRY and CDR2 SYGVKD. The DNA for the CDR3 is TGTGCCATCAGTCTACAGGCGAACACTGAAGCTTTCTTT. Its protein product is CAISLQANTEAFF.

This clonotype came up a few times. The chain couples TRBV5-1 to TRBJ2-1, with TRBD2 matching over 10 bases. CDR3 length: 13 amino acids. The V gene's germline CDR1 is SGHRS and CDR2 YFSETQ. With V trimmed by 2 bases and J by 9 bases, 2 bases remained unmatched. The CDR3 DNA sequence: TGCGCCAGCAGCTTCCTAGCGGGAGCTGAGCAGTTCTTC. The encoded protein is CASSFLAGAEQFF.

In its sample, this clonotype was seen many times. The chain links TRBV15 to TRBJ2-7, with TRBD1 matching over 9 bases. With 3 bases clipped from V and 4 bases from J, the junction kept 1 base outside the gene matches. This CDR3 is 13 amino acids long. CDR1 and CDR2 from the germline V gene are LNHNV and YYDKDF (reference sequence). The CDR3 DNA is TGTGCCACCAGCAGGGACAGGGGTTACGAGCAGTACTTC. Encoded protein: CATSRDRGYEQYF.

This clonotype came up a few times. The rearrangement joins TRBV5-1 to TRBJ1-1, with a possible D match to TRBD1 (5 bases). CDR1 is SGHRS, CDR2 YFSETQ, per germline. The V end lost 1 base, the J end lost 1 base, and 14 bases lay between the germline ends. CDR3 length: 16 amino acids. The CDR3 DNA follows: TGCGCCAGCAGCTTGCTTCCCGGGGGAGGGAACACTGAAGCTTTCTTT. As protein: CASSLLPGGGNTEAFF.

The chain uses TRBV2 and TRBJ2-5; D might be TRBD2 (5 bases). Trimming took 6 bases from V and 3 from J, leaving 14 bases between them. Looked up from germline, CDR1 is SNHLY and CDR2 is FYNNEI. The CDR3 is 14 amino acids. The CDR3 reads CASSPILVKETQYF. The CDR3 nucleotides are TGTGCCAGCAGCCCTATACTAGTCAAAGAGACCCAGTACTTC.

This clonotype has only a few counts. The V gene is TRBV15, the J gene TRBJ2-3; D not resolved. From germline, CDR1 is LNHNV and CDR2 YYDKDF (reference sequence). The CDR3 has 12 residues. V gave up 4 bases and J gave up 3 bases, with 5 bases separating them. The CDR3 region has the DNA TGTGCCACCAGCACTGTGACAGATACGCAGTATTTT. Its protein is CATSTVTDTQYF.

This chain links TRBV28 with TRBJ1-1; D unclear. V lost 6 bases, J lost 4 bases, and 9 bases lay in between. Germline CDR1 reads MDHEN; CDR2 reads SYDVKM. The CDR3 loop spans 12 amino acids. This CDR3 reads CASRGFSTEAFF. CDR3 in DNA: TGTGCCAGCAGGGGGTTTTCCACTGAAGCTTTCTTT.

The chain joins TRBV7-8 to TRBJ2-7, with D unresolved. The CDR3 is 12 amino acids. Germline CDR1 SGHVS, CDR2 FQNEAQ. Trimming shortened V by 3 bases and J by 7 bases, and 10 bases separated the two germline ends. The CDR3 region has the DNA TGTGCCAGCAGCTTTTATCTGGGTGAGCAGTACTTC. Translating it yields CASSFYLGEQYF.

This chain joins TRBV20-1 and TRBJ1-6; D gene ambiguous. The V end lost 1 base, the J end lost 8 bases, and 6 bases lay between the germline ends. Per germline, CDR1 DFQATT and CDR2 SNEGSKA (reference sequence). CDR3 length equals 12 residues. CDR3 loop: CSARVLDSPLHF. The DNA for the CDR3 is TGCAGTGCTAGAGTCCTAGATTCACCCCTCCACTTT.